These T cell receptor beta chains were read from a single sample in a study of regulatory T cells in long-lasting Graves disease. TCRdb reprocessed the multiplex PCR reads via MiXCR and lists one record per CDR3 protein. The profile shows 400,000 to 500,000 distinct CDR3 sequences, under 25% of them singletons. The specimen was peripheral blood mononuclear cells (PBMCs), collected when the disease was refractory, from a patient treated with antithyroid drugs. These receptors originate from a female donor with Graves disease. Each CDR3 is given with its conserved first and last residue. D genes are given only for firm matches. The size of a clone is reported for some rows only, either as once, few or many, or as a class for expanded clones.

v_call: TRBV20-1
d_call: TRBD2
j_call: TRBJ2-7
clone_size: many
cdr3_nt: TGCAGTGCTAGAGATCATCGGACTAGCGGGAGGCACTCCTACGAGCAGTACTTC
cdr3_aa: CSARDHRTSGRHSYEQYF

v_call: TRBV12-3/TRBV12-4
d_call: .
j_call: TRBJ1-5
clone_size: many
cdr3_nt: TGTGCCAGCAGCCAAGAGCTTAGCAATCAGCCCCAGCATTTT
cdr3_aa: CASSQELSNQPQHF

v_call: TRBV6-2/TRBV6-3
d_call: TRBD1
j_call: TRBJ2-5
clone_size: few
cdr3_nt: TGTGCCAGCAAAAGGACAGGGAGAGAGACCCAGTACTTC
cdr3_aa: CASKRTGRETQYF

v_call: TRBV27
d_call: .
j_call: TRBJ2-5
clone_size: .
cdr3_nt: TGTGCCAGCAGTTTCGCAGGGGCTCAAGAGACCCAGTACTTC
cdr3_aa: CASSFAGAQETQYF

v_call: TRBV4-2
d_call: TRBD1
j_call: TRBJ1-1
clone_size: .
cdr3_nt: TGTGCCAGCAGCCAAGGCGGGACAGCAACTGAAGCTTTCTTT
cdr3_aa: CASSQGGTATEAFF

v_call: TRBV7-2
d_call: .
j_call: TRBJ1-4
clone_size: many
cdr3_nt: TGTGCCAGCAGCTTAGATCCGGGATGGTCTGAAAAACTGTTTTTT
cdr3_aa: CASSLDPGWSEKLFF

v_call: TRBV9
d_call: TRBD1
j_call: TRBJ2-7
clone_size: .
cdr3_nt: TGTGCCAGCAGCGTAGGGTCCCGGACAGGCGTTGACGAGCAGTACTTC
cdr3_aa: CASSVGSRTGVDEQYF

v_call: TRBV20-1
d_call: TRBD2
j_call: TRBJ2-5
clone_size: .
cdr3_nt: TGCAGTGCTAGTCTAGCGGGAGGGCCGGGAGAGACCCAGTACTTC
cdr3_aa: CSASLAGGPGETQYF

v_call: TRBV19
d_call: .
j_call: TRBJ2-7
clone_size: many
cdr3_nt: TGTGCCAGTACCTTGGTGGGTTTTTCCTACGAGCAGTACTTC
cdr3_aa: CASTLVGFSYEQYF

v_call: TRBV29-1
d_call: .
j_call: TRBJ2-7
clone_size: many
cdr3_nt: TGCAGCGTCAACGATGGGGACTCCTACGAGCAGTACTTC
cdr3_aa: CSVNDGDSYEQYF

v_call: TRBV7-9
d_call: TRBD1
j_call: TRBJ1-4
clone_size: many
cdr3_nt: TGTGCCAGCAGCCCATCCAGGGGGGAGGAAAAACTGTTTTTT
cdr3_aa: CASSPSRGEEKLFF

v_call: TRBV5-1
d_call: .
j_call: TRBJ2-1
clone_size: .
cdr3_nt: TGCGCCAGCAGCTTTTTATTGACTCCGGACGAGCAGTTCTTC
cdr3_aa: CASSFLLTPDEQFF

v_call: TRBV7-9
d_call: TRBD1
j_call: TRBJ1-2
clone_size: .
cdr3_nt: TGTGCCAGCAGCTTAGAGCCGGGACAGGGGTTAACCGACTATGGCTACACCTTC
cdr3_aa: CASSLEPGQGLTDYGYTF

v_call: TRBV11-2
d_call: .
j_call: TRBJ2-3
clone_size: .
cdr3_nt: TGTGCCAGCTCCCTATGGGGCAGGGCGAGGGGTCTGACAGATACGCAGTATTTT
cdr3_aa: CASSLWGRARGLTDTQYF

v_call: TRBV11-2
d_call: .
j_call: TRBJ2-7
clone_size: many
cdr3_nt: TGTGCCAGCAGCTACCACGGCGACTCCTACGAGCAGTACTTC
cdr3_aa: CASSYHGDSYEQYF

v_call: TRBV20-1
d_call: .
j_call: TRBJ2-3
clone_size: .
cdr3_nt: TGCAGTGCTAGAGAAGCGAACGGACGGATCACAGATACGCAGTATTTT
cdr3_aa: CSAREANGRITDTQYF

v_call: TRBV5-1
d_call: .
j_call: TRBJ1-1
clone_size: many
cdr3_nt: TGCGCCAGCAGCGTGAACCCAGGGGAGAACACTGAAGTTTTCTTT
cdr3_aa: CASSVNPGENTEVFF

v_call: TRBV6-2/TRBV6-3
d_call: TRBD1
j_call: TRBJ1-2
clone_size: .
cdr3_nt: TGTGCCAGCAGCAATGCAGGGGGCAGTGGCTACGCCTTC
cdr3_aa: CASSNAGGSGYAF

v_call: TRBV6-2/TRBV6-3
d_call: .
j_call: TRBJ2-7
clone_size: .
cdr3_nt: TGTGCCAGCAGTTATGACAGATTCTACGAGCAGTACTTC
cdr3_aa: CASSYDRFYEQYF

v_call: TRBV6-2/TRBV6-3
d_call: .
j_call: TRBJ1-2
clone_size: .
cdr3_nt: TGTGCCAGCAGTTACTCGGGTCAGGCCTACTATGGCTACACCTTC
cdr3_aa: CASSYSGQAYYGYTF

v_call: TRBV7-8
d_call: .
j_call: TRBJ2-2
clone_size: .
cdr3_nt: TGTGCCAGCAGCGATACCGGGGGCGCGAACACCGGGGAGCTGTTTTTT
cdr3_aa: CASSDTGGANTGELFF

v_call: TRBV6-1
d_call: .
j_call: TRBJ2-2
clone_size: .
cdr3_nt: TGTGCCAGCTGGGACTTCCGAACAGCCGGGGAGCTGTTTTTT
cdr3_aa: CASWDFRTAGELFF